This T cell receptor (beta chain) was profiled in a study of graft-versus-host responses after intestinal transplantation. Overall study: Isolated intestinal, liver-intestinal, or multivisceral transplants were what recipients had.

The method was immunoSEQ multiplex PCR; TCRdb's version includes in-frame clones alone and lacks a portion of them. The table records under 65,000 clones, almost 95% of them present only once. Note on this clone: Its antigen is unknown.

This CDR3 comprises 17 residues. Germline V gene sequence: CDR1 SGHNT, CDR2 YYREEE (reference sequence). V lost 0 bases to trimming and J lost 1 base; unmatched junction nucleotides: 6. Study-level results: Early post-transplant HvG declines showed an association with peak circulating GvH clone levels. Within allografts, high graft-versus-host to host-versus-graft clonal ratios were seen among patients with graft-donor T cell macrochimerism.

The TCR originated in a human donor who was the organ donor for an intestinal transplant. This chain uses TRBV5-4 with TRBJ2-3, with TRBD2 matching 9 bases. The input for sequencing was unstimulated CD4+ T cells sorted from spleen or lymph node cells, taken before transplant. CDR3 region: CASSLGPLAGRTDTQYF. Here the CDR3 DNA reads TGTGCCAGCAGCTTGGGTCCTCTAGCGGGGCGCACAGATACGCAGTATTTT.